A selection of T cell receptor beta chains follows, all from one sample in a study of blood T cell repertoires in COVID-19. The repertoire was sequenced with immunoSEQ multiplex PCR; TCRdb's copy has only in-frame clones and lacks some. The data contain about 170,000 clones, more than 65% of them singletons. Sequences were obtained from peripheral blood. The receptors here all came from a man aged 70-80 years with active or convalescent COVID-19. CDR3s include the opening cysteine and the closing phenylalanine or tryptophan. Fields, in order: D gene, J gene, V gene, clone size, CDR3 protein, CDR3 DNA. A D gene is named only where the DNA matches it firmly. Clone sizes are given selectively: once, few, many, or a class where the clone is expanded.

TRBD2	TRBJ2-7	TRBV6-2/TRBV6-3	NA	CASSLLLATYEQYF	TGTGCCAGCAGCCTCTTACTAGCGACCTACGAGCAGTACTTC
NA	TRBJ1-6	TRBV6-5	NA	CASSNRASPLHF	TGTGCCAGCAGCAACAGGGCTTCACCCCTCCACTTT
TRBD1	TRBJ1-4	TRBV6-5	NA	CASRTTGSDEKLFF	TGTGCCAGCAGAACGACAGGGTCGGATGAAAAACTGTTTTTT
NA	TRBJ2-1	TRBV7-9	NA	CASSPESRNPYNEQFF	TGTGCCAGCAGCCCCGAAAGTAGAAATCCCTACAATGAGCAGTTCTTC
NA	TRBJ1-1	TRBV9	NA	CASSNSNTEAFF	TGTGCCAGCAGCAACAGTAACACTGAAGCTTTCTTT
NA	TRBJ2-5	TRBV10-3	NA	CAISEGGTFTETQYF	TGTGCCATCAGTGAGGGCGGGACGTTTACAGAGACCCAGTACTTC
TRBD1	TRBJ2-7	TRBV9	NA	CASSAQPTGGYEQYF	TGTGCCAGCAGCGCCCAACCGACAGGGGGCTACGAGCAGTACTTC
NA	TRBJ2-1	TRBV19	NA	CASSQRYNEQFF	TGTGCCAGTAGTCAGCGTTACAATGAGCAGTTCTTC
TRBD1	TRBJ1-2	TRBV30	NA	CAWSISGGGYTF	TGTGCCTGGAGTATCTCAGGGGGCGGCTACACCTTC
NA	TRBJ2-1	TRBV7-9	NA	CASSPPPGSPYNEQFF	TGTGCCAGCAGCCCTCCCCCCGGGAGCCCCTACAATGAGCAGTTCTTC
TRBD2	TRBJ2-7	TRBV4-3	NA	CASSQDKRGRDEQYF	TGCGCCAGCAGCCAAGATAAGCGGGGGCGGGACGAGCAGTACTTC
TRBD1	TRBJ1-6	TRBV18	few	CASSPPGQLNSPLHF	TGTGCCAGCTCACCTCCGGGACAGCTTAATTCACCCCTCCACTTT
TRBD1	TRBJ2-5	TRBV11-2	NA	CASSPSGAGGKAETQYF	TGTGCCAGCAGCCCTAGTGGCGCAGGGGGTAAGGCAGAGACCCAGTACTTC
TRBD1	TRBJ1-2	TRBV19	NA	CASKGGNGYTF	TGTGCCAGTAAAGGGGGCAATGGCTACACCTTC
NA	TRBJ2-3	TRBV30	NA	CAWSETVTDTQYF	TGTGCCTGGAGTGAGACAGTGACAGATACGCAGTATTTT
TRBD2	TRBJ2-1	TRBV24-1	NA	CATSDPSLAGVVNEQFF	TGTGCCACCAGTGACCCCTCACTAGCGGGAGTAGTAAATGAGCAGTTCTTC
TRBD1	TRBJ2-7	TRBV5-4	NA	CASSLSGTDEQYF	TGTGCCAGCAGCTTGTCGGGGACAGACGAGCAGTACTTC
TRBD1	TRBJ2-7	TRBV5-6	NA	CASSPVGTGDNEQYF	TGTGCCAGCAGCCCGGTGGGGACAGGGGACAACGAGCAGTACTTC
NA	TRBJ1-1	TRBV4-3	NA	CASSQAGPTPEAFF	TGCGCCAGCAGCCAAGCGGGTCCTACCCCTGAAGCTTTCTTT
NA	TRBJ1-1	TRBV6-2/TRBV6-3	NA	CASSSVRLRTEAFF	TGTGCCAGCAGTTCCGTACGTCTGCGGACTGAAGCTTTCTTT
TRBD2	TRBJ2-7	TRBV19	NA	CASKIAGTSYEQYF	TGTGCCAGTAAAATAGCGGGTACCTCCTACGAGCAGTACTTC
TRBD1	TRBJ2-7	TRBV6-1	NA	CASSEEVGGQGLREQYF	TGTGCCAGCAGTGAAGAGGTGGGGGGACAGGGGCTACGGGAGCAGTACTTC
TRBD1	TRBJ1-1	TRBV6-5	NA	CASSYRDRDTEAFF	TGTGCCAGCAGTTACCGGGACAGGGACACTGAAGCTTTCTTT
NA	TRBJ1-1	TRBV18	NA	CASSPTLTNTEAFF	TGTGCCAGCTCACCAACTCTTACGAACACTGAAGCTTTCTTT
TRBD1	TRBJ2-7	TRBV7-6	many	CASSFGTGVEQYF	TGTGCCAGCAGCTTTGGGACAGGGGTAGAGCAGTACTTC
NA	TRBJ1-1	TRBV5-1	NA	CASSLALTGNTEAFF	TGCGCCAGCAGCTTGGCCCTGACAGGGAACACTGAAGCTTTCTTT
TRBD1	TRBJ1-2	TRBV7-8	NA	CASSLGTGAVYGYTF	TGTGCCAGCAGCTTAGGTACAGGGGCGGTCTATGGCTACACCTTC
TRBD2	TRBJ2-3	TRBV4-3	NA	CASSPKDLAGAGDTQYF	TGCGCCAGCAGCCCCAAAGATTTAGCGGGGGCGGGAGATACGCAGTATTTT
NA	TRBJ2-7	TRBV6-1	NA	CASSEPGKSYEQYF	TGTGCCAGCAGTGAACCTGGCAAATCCTACGAGCAGTACTTC
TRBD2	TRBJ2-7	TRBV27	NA	CASSGTASGRRGHEQYF	TGTGCCAGCAGCGGGACTGCTAGCGGGAGAAGAGGTCACGAGCAGTACTTC
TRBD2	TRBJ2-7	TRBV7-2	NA	CASSFAAGGPTAEQYF	TGTGCCAGCAGCTTTGCGGCGGGGGGACCCACGGCCGAGCAGTACTTC
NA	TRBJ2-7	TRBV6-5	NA	CATRPRSNSYEQYF	TGTGCCACCCGTCCCAGGTCCAACTCCTACGAGCAGTACTTC
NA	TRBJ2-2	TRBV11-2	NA	CASSLGGLGYTGELFF	TGTGCCAGCAGCTTAGGAGGGCTGGGGTACACCGGGGAGCTGTTTTTT
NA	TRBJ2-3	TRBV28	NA	CASSFAGSNADTQYF	TGTGCCAGCAGTTTCGCCGGGAGTAATGCAGATACGCAGTATTTT
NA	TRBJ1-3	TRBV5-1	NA	CASSLRQYGDTIYF	TGCGCCAGCAGCTTGAGGCAGTACGGGGACACCATATATTTT